This T cell receptor beta chain comes out of a study of T-cell memory formation after mild COVID-19. Overall study context: Most TCR clusters belonged to a single donor.

TCRdb fed the 5' RACE reads into MiXCR, producing one record per CDR3 protein. This sample has about 340,000 distinct CDR3 sequences; under 25% occur once, and the top ten carry about 12%. Germline CDR1 and CDR2: SQVTM and ANQGSEA. The CDR3 is 18 residues long. The V end lost 7 bases, the J end lost 4 bases, and 31 bases lay between the germline ends. V gene TRBV29-1 combines with J gene TRBJ1-1; D is possibly TRBD1 (6 bases). The sample taken for sequencing was PBMCs or a T cell subset sorted from them (not recorded which). This TCR came from an adult woman who had mild COVID-19 (a few samples of this study predate the infection). Cell type and time point are not known. CDR3 nucleotides: TGCAGCGCTTCATCCCTGGGGGCCTCTGAGAGCGTGAGCACTGAAGCTTTCTTT. Its protein is CSASSLGASESVSTEAFF.